This TCR beta chain was captured by sequencing in a study of shared clonotypes between healthy human individuals. Study overall: Researchers drew samples from a couple of women and three men aged 18 to 49.

CD8 cells classed as naive were CD45RO-negative and positively selected for CCR7, excluding terminally differentiated effector memory CD45RA+ cells. Among the donors, all were Caucasian adults who lived in Nashville, Tennessee. Study-wide points: With several donors compared, 5% to 5.5% of naive CD4 clonotypes were shared.

Samples underwent the assay at deep level. The repertoire was sequenced with immunoSEQ multiplex PCR; TCRdb's copy has only in-frame clones and lacks some. Among around 560,000 clones listed, about 95% were seen once. This CDR3 is 13 amino acids long. Trimming shortened V by 1 base and J by 8 bases, and 9 bases separated the two germline ends. Germline loops: CDR1 MDHEN, CDR2 SYDVKM. Note on this clone: The antigen remains unidentified.

Sample: naive CD8+ T cells sorted from blood. The rearrangement joins TRBV28 to TRBJ1-5; D unclear. The clonotype originates from a young woman in good health. CDR3 region: CASSLSVLEPQHF. DNA of the CDR3: TGTGCCAGCAGTTTATCAGTGTTGGAGCCCCAGCATTTT.